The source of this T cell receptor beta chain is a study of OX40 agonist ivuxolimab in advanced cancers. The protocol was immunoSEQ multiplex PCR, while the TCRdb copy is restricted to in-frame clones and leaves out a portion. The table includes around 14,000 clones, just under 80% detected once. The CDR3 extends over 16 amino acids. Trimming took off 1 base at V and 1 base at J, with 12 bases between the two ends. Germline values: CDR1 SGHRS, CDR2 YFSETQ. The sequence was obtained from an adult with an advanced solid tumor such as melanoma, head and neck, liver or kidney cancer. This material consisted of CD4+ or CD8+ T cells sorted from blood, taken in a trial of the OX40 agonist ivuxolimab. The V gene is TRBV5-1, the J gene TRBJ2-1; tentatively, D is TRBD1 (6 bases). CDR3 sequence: CASSLLGGYSYNEQFF. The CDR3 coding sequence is TGCGCCAGCAGCTTGTTAGGGGGATATTCCTACAATGAGCAGTTCTTC.